This is a list of T cell receptor beta chains from one sample in a study of graft-versus-host responses after intestinal transplantation. No antigen is known for these receptors. Profiled with immunoSEQ multiplex PCR; TCRdb holds only in-frame clones, not every one. Among roughly 97,000 clones listed, more than 85% were seen once. The input for sequencing was unstimulated CD4+ T cells sorted from spleen or lymph node cells, taken before intestinal transplant. Receptors were obtained from a human donor who received an intestinal transplant. CDR3s include the opening cysteine and the closing phenylalanine or tryptophan. Clone size is given for some rows only: seen once, a few or many times, or a class if the clone is expanded.

clone size: .
J gene: TRBJ1-1
V gene: TRBV2
CDR3 protein: CASSGLQGMNTEAFF

clone size: few
J gene: TRBJ2-7
V gene: TRBV11-2
CDR3 protein: CASSLVRAGHEQYF

clone size: .
J gene: TRBJ2-5
V gene: TRBV4-1
CDR3 protein: CASSQGTRETQYF

clone size: few
J gene: TRBJ1-1
V gene: TRBV5-1
CDR3 protein: CASSLGETRPGAFF

clone size: .
J gene: TRBJ1-5
V gene: TRBV18
CDR3 protein: CASSPRNPTGKGNQPQHF

clone size: .
J gene: TRBJ2-2
V gene: TRBV4-2
CDR3 protein: CASSQEGPGLALSRELFF

clone size: .
J gene: TRBJ2-1
V gene: TRBV30
CDR3 protein: CAWSVGISLVRFF

clone size: .
J gene: TRBJ2-7
V gene: TRBV7-2
CDR3 protein: CASSLGGTTTYEQYF

clone size: .
J gene: TRBJ1-5
V gene: TRBV18
CDR3 protein: CASSPWQVDQPQHF

clone size: .
J gene: TRBJ1-2
V gene: TRBV21-1
CDR3 protein: CASSKVPGTHYGYTF

clone size: once
J gene: TRBJ2-7
V gene: TRBV6-6
CDR3 protein: CASSHTYEQYF

clone size: .
J gene: TRBJ2-1
V gene: TRBV11-2
CDR3 protein: CASSLDPRDEQFF

clone size: .
J gene: TRBJ1-3
V gene: TRBV9
CDR3 protein: CASSATGFSGNTIYF

clone size: .
J gene: TRBJ2-7
V gene: TRBV18
CDR3 protein: CASSPGSGSLYEQYF

clone size: .
J gene: TRBJ2-1
V gene: TRBV30
CDR3 protein: CAWSVPGTSGRHNEQFF

clone size: .
J gene: TRBJ2-2
V gene: TRBV9
CDR3 protein: CASSGDPTGELFF

clone size: .
J gene: TRBJ1-2
V gene: TRBV5-4
CDR3 protein: CASSRHGRGDYGYTF

clone size: .
J gene: TRBJ1-1
V gene: TRBV6-5
CDR3 protein: CASSYSSTEAFF

clone size: .
J gene: TRBJ2-3
V gene: TRBV9
CDR3 protein: CASSPTPGSAWDTQYF

clone size: .
J gene: TRBJ2-7
V gene: TRBV27
CDR3 protein: CASSLSKLAPSYEQYF

clone size: .
J gene: TRBJ2-7
V gene: TRBV10-3
CDR3 protein: CAISEIPSGSYEQYF

clone size: .
J gene: TRBJ1-3
V gene: TRBV6-5
CDR3 protein: CASSYRGAGNTIYF

clone size: .
J gene: TRBJ1-4
V gene: TRBV10-2
CDR3 protein: CASSESTGDKLFF

clone size: .
J gene: TRBJ2-7
V gene: TRBV11-2
CDR3 protein: CASSLAGGRLATHEQYF

clone size: .
J gene: TRBJ2-7
V gene: TRBV9
CDR3 protein: CASSVGRGSYEQYF

clone size: .
J gene: TRBJ2-2
V gene: TRBV7-3
CDR3 protein: CASSSRTGTLTGELFF

clone size: .
J gene: TRBJ2-7
V gene: TRBV18
CDR3 protein: CASSPLATANEQYF

clone size: .
J gene: TRBJ2-6
V gene: TRBV5-1
CDR3 protein: CASSSQGHGANVLTF

clone size: .
J gene: TRBJ1-1
V gene: TRBV29-1
CDR3 protein: CSVQGHMNTEAFF

clone size: .
J gene: TRBJ1-5
V gene: TRBV19
CDR3 protein: CASSISVWQPQHF

clone size: .
J gene: TRBJ2-3
V gene: TRBV11-3
CDR3 protein: CASSLGLAGGLDTDTQYF

clone size: .
J gene: TRBJ2-5
V gene: TRBV11-3
CDR3 protein: CASSLGRTNQETQYF

clone size: .
J gene: TRBJ2-1
V gene: TRBV5-1
CDR3 protein: CASSVLSYNEQFF

clone size: .
J gene: TRBJ2-3
V gene: TRBV2
CDR3 protein: CASRFGDTQYF

clone size: .
J gene: TRBJ2-5
V gene: TRBV29-1
CDR3 protein: CSVVLKLTQAQYF

clone size: .
J gene: TRBJ1-1
V gene: TRBV6-1
CDR3 protein: CASRPGQGPNTEAFF